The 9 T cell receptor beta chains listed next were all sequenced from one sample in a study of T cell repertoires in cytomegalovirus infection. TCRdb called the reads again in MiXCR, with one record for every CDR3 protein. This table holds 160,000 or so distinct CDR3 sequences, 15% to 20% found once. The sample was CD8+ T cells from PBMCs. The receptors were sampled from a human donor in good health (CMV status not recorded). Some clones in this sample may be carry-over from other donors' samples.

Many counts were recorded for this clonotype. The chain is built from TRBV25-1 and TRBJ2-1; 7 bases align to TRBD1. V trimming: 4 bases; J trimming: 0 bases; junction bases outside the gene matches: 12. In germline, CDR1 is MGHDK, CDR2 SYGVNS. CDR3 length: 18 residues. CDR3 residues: CASSASKGQPSSYNEQFF. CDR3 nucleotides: TGTGCCAGCAGTGCGTCTAAGGGACAGCCAAGCTCCTACAATGAGCAGTTCTTC.

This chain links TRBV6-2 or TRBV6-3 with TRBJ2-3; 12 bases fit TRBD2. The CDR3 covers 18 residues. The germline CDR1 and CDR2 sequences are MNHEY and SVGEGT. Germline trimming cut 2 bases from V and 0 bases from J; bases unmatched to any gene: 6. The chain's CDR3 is CASSYRLAGGTSTDTQYF. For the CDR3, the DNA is TGTGCCAGCAGTTACCGGCTAGCGGGAGGGACTAGCACAGATACGCAGTATTTT.

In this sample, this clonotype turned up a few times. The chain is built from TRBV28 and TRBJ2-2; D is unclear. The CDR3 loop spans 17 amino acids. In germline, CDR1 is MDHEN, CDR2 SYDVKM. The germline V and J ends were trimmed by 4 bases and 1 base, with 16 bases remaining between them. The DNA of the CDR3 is TGTGCCAGCAGTTCCATACCCGACACGTTGAACACCGGGGAGCTGTTTTTT. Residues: CASSSIPDTLNTGELFF.

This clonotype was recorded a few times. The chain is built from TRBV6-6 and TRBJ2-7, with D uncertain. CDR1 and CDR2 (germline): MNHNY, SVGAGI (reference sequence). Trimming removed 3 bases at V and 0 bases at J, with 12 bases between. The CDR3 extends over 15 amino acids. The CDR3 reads CASSYWERSSYEQYF. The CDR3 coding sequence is TGTGCCAGCAGTTATTGGGAAAGAAGCTCCTACGAGCAGTACTTC.

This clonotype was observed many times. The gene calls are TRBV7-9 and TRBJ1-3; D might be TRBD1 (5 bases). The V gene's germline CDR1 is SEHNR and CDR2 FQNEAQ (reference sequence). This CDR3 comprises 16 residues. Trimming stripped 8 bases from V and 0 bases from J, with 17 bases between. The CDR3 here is CASAGAHHLSGNTIYF. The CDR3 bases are TGTGCCAGCGCCGGGGCCCACCATCTCTCTGGAAACACCATATATTTT.

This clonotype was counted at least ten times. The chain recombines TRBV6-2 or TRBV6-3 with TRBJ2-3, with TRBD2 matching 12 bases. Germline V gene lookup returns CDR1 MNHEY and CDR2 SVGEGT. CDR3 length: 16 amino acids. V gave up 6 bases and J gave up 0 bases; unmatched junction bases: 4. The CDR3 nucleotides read TGTGCCAGCAGACAACTAGCGGGGGGCAGCACAGATACGCAGTATTTT. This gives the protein CASRQLAGGSTDTQYF.

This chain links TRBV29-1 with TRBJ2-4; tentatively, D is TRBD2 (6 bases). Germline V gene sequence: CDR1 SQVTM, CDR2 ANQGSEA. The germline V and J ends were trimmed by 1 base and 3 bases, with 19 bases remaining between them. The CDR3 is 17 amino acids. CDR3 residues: CSVEARRSGAVKNIQYF. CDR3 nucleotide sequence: TGCAGCGTTGAAGCCCGCAGATCGGGAGCGGTCAAAAACATTCAGTACTTC. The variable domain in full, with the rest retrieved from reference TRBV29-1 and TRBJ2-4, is SAVISQKPSRDICQRGTSLTIQCQVDSQVTMMFWYRQQPGQSLTLIATANQGSEATYESGFVIDKFPISRPNLTFSTLTVSNMSPEDSSIYLCSVEARRSGAVKNIQYFGAGTRLSVL.

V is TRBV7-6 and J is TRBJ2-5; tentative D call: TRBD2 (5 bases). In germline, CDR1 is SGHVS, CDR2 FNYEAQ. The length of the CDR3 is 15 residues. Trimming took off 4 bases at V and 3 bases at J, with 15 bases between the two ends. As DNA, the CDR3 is TGTGCCAGCAGCTCGACCGGGAAGAGAAAAGAGACCCAGTACTTC. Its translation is CASSSTGKRKETQYF.

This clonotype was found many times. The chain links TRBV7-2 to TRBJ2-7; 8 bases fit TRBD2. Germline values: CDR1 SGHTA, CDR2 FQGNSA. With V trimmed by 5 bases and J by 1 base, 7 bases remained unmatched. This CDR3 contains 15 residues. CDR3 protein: CASSPTSGRSYEQYF. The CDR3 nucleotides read TGTGCCAGCAGCCCAACTAGCGGCCGATCCTACGAGCAGTACTTC.